The rows below give T cell receptor beta chains drawn from one sample of a study of PD-1 blockade in classical Hodgkin lymphoma. TCRdb's table, derived via immunoSEQ multiplex PCR, lists solely in-frame clones and lacks some. The sample holds 25,000 to 30,000 clones, 80% to 90% seen once. The source was CD4+ T cells from blood, collected before the fourth cycle of nivolumab. These receptor sequences come from a human donor with classical Hodgkin lymphoma. Each CDR3 is given with its conserved first and last residue.

CDR3aa: CASSLSSGGYYEQYF
v_gene: TRBV5-1

CDR3aa: CASSLGSLGGANVLTF
v_gene: TRBV5-1

CDR3aa: CASSLTPSGGDTQYF
v_gene: TRBV5-1

CDR3aa: CASLDGFQETQYF
v_gene: TRBV28

CDR3aa: CASSVAPRLAGGPNTGELFF
v_gene: TRBV13

CDR3aa: CASRSTGSQPQHF
v_gene: TRBV27

CDR3aa: CASSDLGYEQYF
v_gene: TRBV2

CDR3aa: CASSMVSTGELFF
v_gene: TRBV5-1

CDR3aa: CASSQVGSYGYTF
v_gene: TRBV5-5

CDR3aa: CASSLEDRDNSPLHF
v_gene: TRBV5-1

CDR3aa: CAWQATGSSYEQYF
v_gene: TRBV30

CDR3aa: CASSFRRTRTSVNEKLFF
v_gene: TRBV27

CDR3aa: CASSRSVNTEAFF
v_gene: TRBV7-9

CDR3aa: CASSVVSGVDTQYF
v_gene: TRBV9

CDR3aa: CASSEVVPFQPQHF
v_gene: TRBV6-1

CDR3aa: CASSIHSRNTEAFF
v_gene: TRBV19

CDR3aa: CASSFLDLAGPETQYF
v_gene: TRBV28

CDR3aa: CASSGTTGPGELFF
v_gene: TRBV5-1

CDR3aa: CAGRGTDTQYF
v_gene: TRBV6-6

CDR3aa: CASSSRQGSNTEAFF
v_gene: TRBV5-1

CDR3aa: CASGQPSGLVADTQYF
v_gene: TRBV11-2

CDR3aa: CASSEQPRGGYTF
v_gene: TRBV7-2

CDR3aa: CASRPQGPYEQYF
v_gene: TRBV6-6

CDR3aa: CASSSTGNGGEKLFF
v_gene: TRBV5-1

CDR3aa: CASSKQGSYEQYF
v_gene: TRBV5-1

CDR3aa: CASSLGGQGAAGGTQYF
v_gene: TRBV7-9

CDR3aa: CASSTDRHYSNQPQHF
v_gene: TRBV6-7

CDR3aa: CASSTTGNTIYF
v_gene: TRBV7-9

CDR3aa: CASSHRQGRNGELFF
v_gene: TRBV14